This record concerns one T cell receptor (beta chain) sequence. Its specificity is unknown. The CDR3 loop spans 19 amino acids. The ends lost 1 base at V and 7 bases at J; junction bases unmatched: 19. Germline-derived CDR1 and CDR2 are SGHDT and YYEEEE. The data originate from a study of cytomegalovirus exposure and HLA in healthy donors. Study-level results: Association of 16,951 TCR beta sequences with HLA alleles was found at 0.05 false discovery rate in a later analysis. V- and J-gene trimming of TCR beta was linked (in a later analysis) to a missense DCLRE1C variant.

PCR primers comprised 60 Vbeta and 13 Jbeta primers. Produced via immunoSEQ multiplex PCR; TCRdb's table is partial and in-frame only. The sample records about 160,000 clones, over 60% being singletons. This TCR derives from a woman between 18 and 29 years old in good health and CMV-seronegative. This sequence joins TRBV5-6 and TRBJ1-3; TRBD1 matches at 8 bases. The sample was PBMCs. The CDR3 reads CASSLRRRTGRVMLNTIYF. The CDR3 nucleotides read TGTGCCAGCAGCTTGAGACGGAGGACAGGGAGGGTAATGCTGAACACCATATATTTT.